These 17 T cell receptor beta chains share one sample of origin, sequenced in a study of control samples from healthy donors and cancer patients. Produced via immunoSEQ multiplex PCR; TCRdb's table is partial and in-frame only. The profile shows about 140,000 clones, around nine tenths of them singletons. The sample consisted of blood. These TCRs come from a man younger than 35 in good health.

The DNA of the CDR3 is TGTGCCAGCTTGGGCTGGCGGAATGAGCAGTTCTTC. Translating it yields CASLGWRNEQFF. This chain links TRBV28 with TRBJ2-1, with D unclear. Germline assignment: CDR1 MDHEN and CDR2 SYDVKM. The CDR3 is 12 amino acids. The V end was cut by 8 bases, the J end by 7 bases, with 12 bases between.

The chain employs TRBV7-3 and TRBJ1-4; D gene uncertain. Germline lookup yields CDR1 SGHTA and CDR2 FQGTGA. This CDR3 has 14 amino acids. V lost 5 bases and J lost 4, with 11 bases in between. In nucleotides, the CDR3 is TGTGCCAGCAGCCCCCATAGTCTTAATGAAAAACTGTTTTTT. The encoded protein is CASSPHSLNEKLFF.

The rearrangement links TRBV6-9 to TRBJ1-5; weak D call: TRBD1 (5 bases). V gave up 2 bases and J gave up 2 bases, with 10 bases separating them. Germline V gene lookup returns CDR1 MNHGY and CDR2 SVAAGI. This CDR3 comprises 15 residues. The CDR3 region has the DNA TGTGCCAGCAGTTATCATTGGGGCGGCAATCAGCCCCAGCATTTT. Protein: CASSYHWGGNQPQHF.

The chain joins TRBV7-2 to TRBJ2-2; no reliable D call. Germline CDR1 reads SGHTA; CDR2 reads FQGNSA. Trimming cost V 0 bases and J 6 bases, with 5 bases left between them. The length of the CDR3 is 13 residues. This chain's CDR3 is CASSLAGSGELFF. CDR3 bases: TGTGCCAGCAGCTTAGCGGGGTCCGGGGAGCTGTTTTTT. Based on the CDR3 plus reference TRBV7-2 and TRBJ2-2, the full variable domain is GAGVSQSPSNKVTEKGKDVELRCDPISGHTALYWYRQSLGQGLEFLIYFQGNSAPDKSGLPSDRFSAERTGGSVSTLTIQRTQQEDSAVYLCASSLAGSGELFFGEGSRLTVL.

The chain carries TRBV4-3 and TRBJ2-3; D uncertain. Between the trimmed V and J ends, which lost 0 bases and 6 bases, there was a span of 7 bases. Per germline, CDR1 LGHNA and CDR2 YSLEER. There are 13 residues in the CDR3. The DNA of the CDR3 is TGCGCCAGCAGCCAAGATGTGGCCGATACGCAGTATTTT. Translating it yields CASSQDVADTQYF.

This clone has a handful of counts. The chain couples TRBV30 to TRBJ1-4, with D possibly being TRBD1 (5 bases). This CDR3 is built from 18 residues. With 3 bases removed from V and 0 bases from J, the gap between germline ends came to 20 bases. CDR1 is GTSNPN, CDR2 SVGIG, per germline (reference sequence). Here the CDR3 DNA reads TGTGCCTGGAGGGGACCGCACCGTAGTGTGGCAACTAATGAAAAACTGTTTTTT. It specifies CAWRGPHRSVATNEKLFF.

V gene TRBV5-1 combines with J gene TRBJ1-2, with D perhaps matching TRBD1 (6 bases). This CDR3 region has 14 residues. CDR1 is SGHRS and CDR2 is YFSETQ in the germline V gene. The V end was cut by 4 bases, the J end by 4 bases, with 14 bases between. The CDR3 DNA reads as TGCGCCAGCAGCCCCGTCACAGGGCGCTATGGCTACACCTTC. Translated, it gives CASSPVTGRYGYTF.

This sequence joins TRBV5-6 and TRBJ1-1; D is unresolved. Germline V gives CDR1 SGHDT, CDR2 YYEEEE. The CDR3 is 15 amino acids. Trimming pared 4 bases from V and 3 bases from J, leaving 16 bases between. The CDR3 DNA reads TGTGCCAGCAGCCTGATCGGTACATTGGACACTGAAGCTTTCTTT. It encodes CASSLIGTLDTEAFF.

The chain has TRBV5-4 and TRBJ2-7; tentatively, D is TRBD1 or TRBD2 (5 bases each). The CDR3 is made up of 15 amino acids. Germline-derived CDR1 and CDR2 are SGHNT and YYREEE (reference sequence). Trimming cost V 2 bases and J 1 base, with 13 bases left between them. In DNA form, the CDR3 reads TGTGCCAGCAGCTTCCCCGGGACCGCTTCCTACGAGCAGTACTTC. This gives the protein CASSFPGTASYEQYF.

V usage is TRBV9 and J usage is TRBJ2-3, with TRBD1 matching 9 bases. The V and J ends lost 4 bases and 3 bases, in that order; junction bases with no gene match: 3. Germline V gene lookup returns CDR1 SGDLS and CDR2 YYNGEE. CDR3 size: 14 residues. The CDR3 is CASSHRGLTDTQYF. CDR3 sequence (DNA): TGTGCCAGCAGCCACAGGGGGCTGACAGATACGCAGTATTTT.

The genes are TRBV6-6 and TRBJ2-7; 10 nucleotides match TRBD2. This CDR3 comprises 15 residues. V gave up 2 bases and J gave up 5 bases; unmatched junction bases: 6. Per the germline V gene, CDR1 is MNHNY and CDR2 is SVGAGI (reference sequence). CDR3 sequence (DNA): TGTGCCAGCAGTTACGAGCGGGGGGGCTTGCACGAGCAGTACTTC. Translated: CASSYERGGLHEQYF.

The genes are TRBV5-4 and TRBJ1-2; D is possibly TRBD1 (6 bases). CDR3 size: 14 residues. Germline CDR1 reads SGHNT; CDR2 reads YYREEE (reference sequence). Trimming removed 3 bases at V and 4 bases at J, with 13 bases between. In nucleotides, the CDR3 is TGTGCCAGCAGCTCGGGGGCGCAGGGCTATGGCTACACCTTC. Its translation is CASSSGAQGYGYTF.

V gene TRBV9 combines with J gene TRBJ2-1; 7 positions match TRBD1. Germline loops: CDR1 SGDLS, CDR2 YYNGEE. The length of the CDR3 is 16 residues. After removal of 0 bases from V and 12 bases from J, the junction contained 15 bases not matched to a gene. CDR3 in DNA: TGTGCCAGCAGCGTAGATGACAGGGAGCGAGCGATAGGGCAGTTCTTC. This encodes CASSVDDRERAIGQFF.

The rearrangement joins TRBV30 to TRBJ2-3; D possibly corresponds to TRBD2 (5 bases). This CDR3 spans 14 amino acids. V was shortened by 6 bases and J by 1 base, with 14 bases between the two germline ends. Germline lookup yields CDR1 GTSNPN and CDR2 SVGIG (reference sequence). CDR3 sequence: CACSTGSGTDTQYF. In DNA, the CDR3 is TGTGCCTGCTCAACGGGATCCGGCACAGATACGCAGTATTTT. The complete variable domain, with remaining parts taken from reference TRBV30 and TRBJ2-3, reads SQTIHQWPATLVQPVGSPLSLECTVEGTSNPNLYWYRQAAGRGLQLLFYSVGIGQISSEVPQNLSASRPQDRQFILSSKKLLLSDSGFYLCACSTGSGTDTQYFGPGTRLTVL.

The V and J genes are TRBV19 and TRBJ2-7; D is unclear. The CDR3 runs to 14 residues. V was shortened by 8 bases and J by 5 bases, with 19 bases between the two germline ends. Germline CDR1 is LNHDA and CDR2 is SQIVND (reference sequence). The CDR3 region is CASAPALANHEQYF. Here the CDR3 DNA reads TGTGCCAGTGCCCCCGCCCTTGCTAACCACGAGCAGTACTTC.

CDR3 amino acids: CASSLATAEPYGYTF. The CDR3 nucleotides read TGTGCCAGCAGCTTGGCCACGGCAGAGCCCTATGGCTACACCTTC. This sequence joins TRBV5-4 and TRBJ1-2; D is unclear. Germline CDR1 SGHNT, CDR2 YYREEE (reference sequence). This CDR3 is 15 amino acids long. The V and J ends lost 0 bases and 4 bases respectively, with 13 bases between them. The full variable domain, its missing parts supplied by reference TRBV5-4 and TRBJ1-2, is ETGVTQSPTHLIKTRGQQVTLRCSSQSGHNTVSWYQQALGQGPQFIFQYYREEENGRGNFPPRFSGLQFPNYSSELNVNALELDDSALYLCASSLATAEPYGYTFGSGTRLTVV.

This clone has a handful of counts. This sequence joins TRBV9 and TRBJ2-1; D remains unclear. The CDR3 contains 15 residues. Germline values: CDR1 SGDLS, CDR2 YYNGEE. The V gene lost 4 bases and the J gene lost 4 bases, with 15 bases spanning the gap. The DNA for the CDR3 is TGTGCCAGCAGCCTTTCCCTAGGTGATTACAATGAGCAGTTCTTC. Its translation is CASSLSLGDYNEQFF.